What follows are 5 T cell receptor beta chains derived from one specimen sequenced in a study of T cell repertoires in cytomegalovirus infection. TCRdb ran MiXCR on the reads and lists one entry per CDR3 protein. The sample lists about 300,000 distinct CDR3 sequences; about 9.1% were seen once. Sequenced input: PBMCs. All receptors derive from a human donor in good health (CMV status not recorded). Some clones in this sample may be carry-over from other donors' samples.

This clonotype was seen repeatedly, ten times or more. This chain uses TRBV20-1 with TRBJ1-1, with 8 bases aligning to TRBD1. Germline CDR1 reads DFQATT; CDR2 reads SNEGSKA (reference sequence). The CDR3 loop spans 14 amino acids. The V segment lost 2 bases and the J segment 2 bases; nucleotides outside the gene matches: 4. The CDR3, as DNA: TGCAGTGCTAGATCTGGACAGGGCAACACTGAAGCTTTCTTT. This translates into CSARSGQGNTEAFF.

This clonotype showed up many times. CDR3 in amino acids: CASSQSKGMNTEAFF. The DNA of the CDR3 is TGCGCCAGCAGTCAATCTAAGGGAATGAACACTGAAGCTTTCTTT. This rearrangement joins TRBV23-1 to TRBJ1-1; D unresolved. TRBV23-1 is known as an ORF, though its function is uncertain. V was clipped by 0 bases and J by 0 bases, with 8 bases between them. The CDR3 contains 15 residues.

This clonotype occurred many times. This sequence joins TRBV20-1 and TRBJ2-3, with 8 bases fitting TRBD1. The CDR3 spans 16 residues. V lost 0 bases, J lost 1 base, and 6 bases stayed unmatched. CDR1 is DFQATT, CDR2 SNEGSKA, per germline (reference sequence). CDR3 DNA: TGCAGTGCTAGAGATCCGGCAGGGGGCCGCACAGATACGCAGTATTTT. Translation: CSARDPAGGRTDTQYF.

This clonotype was counted many times. V gene TRBV20-1 combines with J gene TRBJ1-4; TRBD1 agrees at 8 bases. V lost 5 bases, J lost 7 bases, and 6 bases stayed unmatched. Germline V gives CDR1 DFQATT, CDR2 SNEGSKA (reference sequence). The CDR3 length is 13 residues. The DNA of the CDR3 is TGCAGTGCTGGCGGACAGGGATTTGAAAAACTGTTTTTT. Translating it yields CSAGGQGFEKLFF.

The sample holds many counts of this clonotype. For the CDR3, the DNA is TGTGCCAGCAGCCAAGGACTAACGAACACTGAAGCTTTCTTT. Amino acid sequence: CASSQGLTNTEAFF. V gene TRBV4-2 combines with J gene TRBJ1-1; D gene uncertain. V was pared by 1 base and J by 1 base, with 7 bases between. Germline V gene data show CDR1 as LGHNA and CDR2 as YNFKEQ. This CDR3 comprises 14 residues.